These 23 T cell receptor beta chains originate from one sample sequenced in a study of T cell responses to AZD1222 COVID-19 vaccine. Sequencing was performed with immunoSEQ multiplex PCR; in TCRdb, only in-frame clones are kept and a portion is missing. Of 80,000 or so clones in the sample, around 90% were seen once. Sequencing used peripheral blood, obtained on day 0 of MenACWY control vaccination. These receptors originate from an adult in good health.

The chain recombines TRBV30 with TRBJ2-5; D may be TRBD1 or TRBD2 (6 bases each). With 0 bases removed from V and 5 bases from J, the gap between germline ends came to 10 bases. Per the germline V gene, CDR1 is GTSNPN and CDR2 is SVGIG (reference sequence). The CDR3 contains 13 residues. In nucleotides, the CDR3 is TGTGCCTGGAGTGTGGGGGGCAGGGAGACCCAGTACTTC. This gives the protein CAWSVGGRETQYF.

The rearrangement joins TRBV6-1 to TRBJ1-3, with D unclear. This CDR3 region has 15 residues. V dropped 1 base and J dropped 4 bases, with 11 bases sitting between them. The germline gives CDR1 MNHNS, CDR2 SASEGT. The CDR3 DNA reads TGTGCCAGCAGTGAAGTGGCGGCTTCAGGAAACACCATATATTTT. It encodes CASSEVAASGNTIYF.

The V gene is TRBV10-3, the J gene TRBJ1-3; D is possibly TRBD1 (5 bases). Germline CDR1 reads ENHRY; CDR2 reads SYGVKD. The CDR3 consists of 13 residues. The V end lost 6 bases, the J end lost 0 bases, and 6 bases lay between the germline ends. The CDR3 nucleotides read TGTGCCATCAGGGACACCTCTGGAAACACCATATATTTT. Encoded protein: CAIRDTSGNTIYF.

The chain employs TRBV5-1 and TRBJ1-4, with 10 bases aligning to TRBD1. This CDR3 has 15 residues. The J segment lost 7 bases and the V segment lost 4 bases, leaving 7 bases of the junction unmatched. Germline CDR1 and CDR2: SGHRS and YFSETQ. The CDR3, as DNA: TGCGCCAGCAGCCTTCTGACAGGGGGCGGTGAAAAACTGTTTTTT. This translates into CASSLLTGGGEKLFF.

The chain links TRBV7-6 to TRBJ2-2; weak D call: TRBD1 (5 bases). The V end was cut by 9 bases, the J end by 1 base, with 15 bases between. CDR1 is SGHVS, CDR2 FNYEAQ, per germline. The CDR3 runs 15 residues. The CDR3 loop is CASMGQPQNTGELFF. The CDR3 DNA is TGTGCCAGTATGGGGCAGCCACAGAACACCGGGGAGCTGTTTTTT.

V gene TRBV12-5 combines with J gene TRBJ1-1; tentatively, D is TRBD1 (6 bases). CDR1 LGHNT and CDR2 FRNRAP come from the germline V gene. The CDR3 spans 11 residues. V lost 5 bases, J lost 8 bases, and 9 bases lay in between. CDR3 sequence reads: CASGQGREAFF. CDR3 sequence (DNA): TGTGCTAGTGGTCAGGGGAGGGAAGCTTTCTTT.

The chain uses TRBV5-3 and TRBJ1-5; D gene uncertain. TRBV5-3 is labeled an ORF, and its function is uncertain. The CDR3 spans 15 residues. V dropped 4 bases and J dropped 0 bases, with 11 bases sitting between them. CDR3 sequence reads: CARSKRVFSNQPQHF. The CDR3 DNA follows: TGTGCCAGAAGCAAGCGGGTCTTTAGCAATCAGCCCCAGCATTTT.

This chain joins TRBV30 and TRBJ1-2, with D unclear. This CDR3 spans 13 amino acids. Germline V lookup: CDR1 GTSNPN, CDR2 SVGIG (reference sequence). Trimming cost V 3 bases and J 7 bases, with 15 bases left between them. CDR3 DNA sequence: TGTGCCTGGAGAGCTCAGACGTGGAGTGGCTACACCTTC. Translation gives CAWRAQTWSGYTF.

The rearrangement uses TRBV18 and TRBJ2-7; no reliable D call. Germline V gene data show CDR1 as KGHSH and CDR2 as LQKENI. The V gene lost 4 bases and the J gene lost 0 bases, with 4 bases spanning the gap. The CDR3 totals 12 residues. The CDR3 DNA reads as TGTGCCAGCTCACGTAGCTCCTACGAGCAGTACTTC. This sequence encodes CASSRSSYEQYF.

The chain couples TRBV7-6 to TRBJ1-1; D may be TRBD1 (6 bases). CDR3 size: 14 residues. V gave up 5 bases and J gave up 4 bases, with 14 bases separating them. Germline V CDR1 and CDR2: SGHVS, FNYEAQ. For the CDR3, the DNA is TGTGCCAGCAGCAGTACAGGGTTGGGCACTGAAGCTTTCTTT. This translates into CASSSTGLGTEAFF.

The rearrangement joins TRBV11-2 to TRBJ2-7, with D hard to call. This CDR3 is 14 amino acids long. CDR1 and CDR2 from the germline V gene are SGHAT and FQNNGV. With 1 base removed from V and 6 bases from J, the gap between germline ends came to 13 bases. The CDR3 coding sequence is TGTGCCAGCAGCTTAGGTATGGCGGTGGGCGAGCAGTACTTC. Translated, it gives CASSLGMAVGEQYF.

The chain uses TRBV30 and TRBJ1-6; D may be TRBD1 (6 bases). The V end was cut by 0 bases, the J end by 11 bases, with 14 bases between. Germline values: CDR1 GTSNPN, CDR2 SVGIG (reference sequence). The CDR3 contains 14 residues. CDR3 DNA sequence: TGTGCCTGGAGTGTAGGGGGGGGCAACCCACCCCTCCACTTT. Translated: CAWSVGGGNPPLHF. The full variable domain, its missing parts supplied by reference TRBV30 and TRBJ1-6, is SQTIHQWPATLVQPVGSPLSLECTVEGTSNPNLYWYRQAAGRGLQLLFYSVGIGQISSEVPQNLSASRPQDRQFILSSKKLLLSDSGFYLCAWSVGGGNPPLHFGNGTRLTVT.

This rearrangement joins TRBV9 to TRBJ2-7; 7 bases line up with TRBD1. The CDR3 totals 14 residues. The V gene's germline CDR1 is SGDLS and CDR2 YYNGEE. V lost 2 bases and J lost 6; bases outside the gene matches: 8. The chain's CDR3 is CASSVDREGGEQYF. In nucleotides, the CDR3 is TGTGCCAGCAGCGTTGACAGGGAAGGGGGCGAGCAGTACTTC.

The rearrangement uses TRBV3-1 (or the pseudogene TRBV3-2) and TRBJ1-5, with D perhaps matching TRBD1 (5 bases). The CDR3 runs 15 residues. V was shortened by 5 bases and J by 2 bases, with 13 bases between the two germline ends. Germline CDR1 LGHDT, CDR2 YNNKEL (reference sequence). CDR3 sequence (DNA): TGTGCCAGCAGCTCCCACGGGGGAGGCAATCAGCCCCAGCATTTT. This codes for CASSSHGGGNQPQHF.

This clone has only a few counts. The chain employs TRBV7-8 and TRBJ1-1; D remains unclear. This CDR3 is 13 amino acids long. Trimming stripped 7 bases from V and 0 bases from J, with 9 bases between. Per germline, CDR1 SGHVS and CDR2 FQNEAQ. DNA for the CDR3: TGTGCCAGCAAACAGCCCGTGAACACTGAAGCTTTCTTT. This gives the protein CASKQPVNTEAFF. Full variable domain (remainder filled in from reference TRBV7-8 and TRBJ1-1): GAGVSQSPRYKVAKRGQDVALRCDPISGHVSLFWYQQALGQGPEFLTYFQNEAQLDKSGLPSDRFFAERPEGSVSTLKIQRTQQEDSAVYLCASKQPVNTEAFFGQGTRLTVV.

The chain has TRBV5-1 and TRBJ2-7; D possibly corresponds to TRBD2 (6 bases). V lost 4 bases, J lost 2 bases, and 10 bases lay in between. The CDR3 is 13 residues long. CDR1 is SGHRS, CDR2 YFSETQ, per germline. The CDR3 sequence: CASSAGTPYEQYF. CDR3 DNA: TGCGCCAGCAGCGCGGGGACTCCCTACGAGCAGTACTTC.

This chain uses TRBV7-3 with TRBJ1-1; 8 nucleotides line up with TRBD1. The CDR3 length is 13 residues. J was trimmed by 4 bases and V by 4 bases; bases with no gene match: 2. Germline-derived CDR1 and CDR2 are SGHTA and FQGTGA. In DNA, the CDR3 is TGTGCCAGCAGCTCTCAGGGGGCCACTGAAGCTTTCTTT. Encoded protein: CASSSQGATEAFF.

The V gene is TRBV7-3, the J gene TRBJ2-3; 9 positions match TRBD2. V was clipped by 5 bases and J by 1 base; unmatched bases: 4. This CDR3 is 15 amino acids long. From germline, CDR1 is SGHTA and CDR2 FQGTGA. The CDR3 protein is CASSVAGERTDTQYF. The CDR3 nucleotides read TGTGCCAGCAGCGTAGCGGGGGAGCGCACAGATACGCAGTATTTT.

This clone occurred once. The CDR3, as DNA: TGTGCCAGCAGCCAGGACAGTAGCAATCAGCCCCAGCATTTT. Encoded protein: CASSQDSSNQPQHF. The chain couples TRBV6-5 to TRBJ1-5, with a weak D call TRBD1 (6 bases). CDR1 and CDR2 from the germline V gene are MNHEY and SVGAGI. V was clipped by 6 bases and J by 0 bases, with 9 bases between them. The CDR3 is 14 amino acids.

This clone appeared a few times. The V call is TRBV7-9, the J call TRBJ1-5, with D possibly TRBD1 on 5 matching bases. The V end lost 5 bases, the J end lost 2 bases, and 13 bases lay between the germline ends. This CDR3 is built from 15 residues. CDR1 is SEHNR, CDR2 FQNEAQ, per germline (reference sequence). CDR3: CASSDGGERNQPQHF. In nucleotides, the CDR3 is TGTGCCAGCAGCGACGGGGGAGAACGCAATCAGCCCCAGCATTTT.

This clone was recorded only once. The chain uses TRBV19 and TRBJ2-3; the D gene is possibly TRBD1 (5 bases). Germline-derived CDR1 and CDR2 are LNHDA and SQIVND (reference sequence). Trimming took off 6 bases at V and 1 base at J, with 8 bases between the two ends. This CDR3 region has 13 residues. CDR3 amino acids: CASRGRGTDTQYF. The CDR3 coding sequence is TGTGCCAGTAGAGGCAGGGGCACAGATACGCAGTATTTT.

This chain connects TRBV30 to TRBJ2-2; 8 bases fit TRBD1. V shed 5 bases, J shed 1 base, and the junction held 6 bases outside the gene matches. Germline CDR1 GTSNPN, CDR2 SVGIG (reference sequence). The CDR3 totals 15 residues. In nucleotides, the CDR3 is TGTGCCTGGCGATACAGGGGGGTGAACACCGGGGAGCTGTTTTTT. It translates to CAWRYRGVNTGELFF.

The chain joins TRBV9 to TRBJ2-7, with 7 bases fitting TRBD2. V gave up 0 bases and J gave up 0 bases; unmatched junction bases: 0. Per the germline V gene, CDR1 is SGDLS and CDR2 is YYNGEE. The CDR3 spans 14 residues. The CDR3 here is CASSVGDYSYEQYF. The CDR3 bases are TGTGCCAGCAGCGTAGGGGACTACTCCTACGAGCAGTACTTC.